The rows below give T cell receptor beta chains drawn from one sample of a study of T-cell reconstitution after alpha-beta-depleted transplantation in children. TCRdb fed the PCR reads into MiXCR, producing one record per CDR3 protein. Among some 490,000 distinct CDR3 sequences listed, around 12% were seen once. The sequences come from PBMCs from the stem cell graft donor, collected from the stem cell graft. These receptors were collected from a human donor who donated a stem cell graft to a child with combined immunodeficiency. The conserved cysteine and the conserved F or W are not part of the CDR3 here.

TRBV4-2 ASSPYKPTPASYNEQF
TRBV6-2/TRBV6-3 ASSYGLVYEQY
TRBV6-5 ASRILRQAYNEQF
TRBV5-6 ASSPGTGLYGYT
TRBV4-1 ATSQLVGWQGAYEQY
TRBV4-2 ASSASGLKETQY
TRBV27 ASTPLAGSNEQF
TRBV12-3/TRBV12-4 ASSYVQGANEQY
TRBV15 ATSRDPAPDTQY
TRBV12-3/TRBV12-4 ASRTTGGNTEAF
TRBV4-3 ASSPGLGAGGELF
TRBV6-5 ASSYVAAHYNEQF
TRBV12-3/TRBV12-4 ASSPGTLNTEVF
TRBV29-1 SVEGPGTAYNEQF
TRBV6-6 ASNDAGTYEQY
TRBV7-9 ASSLWGNNEQF
TRBV7-9 ASSIPTREETQY
TRBV2 ASSEGNRGETQY
TRBV28 ASRTDRVAGANTGELF
TRBV7-2 ASSPSSGVTDTQY
TRBV20-1 SAVPGHTLTDTQY
TRBV5-1 ASSAAGNGADTQY
TRBV12-3/TRBV12-4 ASTTGVTGVQNEQN
TRBV5-1 ASSFFSGRRQETQY
TRBV10-3 AIRTAAGELF
TRBV5-6 ASSPPTGGQYQETQY
TRBV20-1 SARVGTSGLRTQY
TRBV6-5 ASSYVGGATDTQY
TRBV10-3 AIRGHGEVETGELF
TRBV5-1 ASSLLTGDQETQY
TRBV30 AWSLDSSTDTQY
TRBV12-3/TRBV12-4 ASSYGGWVSTEAF
TRBV20-1 SAYPGETSGFPSSYNEQF
TRBV7-2 ASSPLTAYEQY
TRBV20-1 SATHPFVYEQY
TRBV29-1 SVEPENQETQY
TRBV27 ASSVGGFGLGGYT
TRBV7-6 ASSSGGYGYT
TRBV20-1 SARDTRLRGF
TRBV20-1 SARDWENSNQPQH
TRBV28 ASRDRGYEQY
TRBV9 ASSSQGNSYNEQF
TRBV7-2 ASSQGLPGNEQF
TRBV5-1 ASSATGPIEQF
TRBV7-2 ASSLDRLGETQY
TRBV5-1 ASSLFSLGQGDNEQF
TRBV5-1 ASSLGGIPQETQY
TRBV20-1 SAQTSGETQY
TRBV7-6 ASSPGVAGEKSHLNEQF
TRBV15 ATRSGLAVYNEQF
TRBV12-3/TRBV12-4 ASSLGAGTNTEAF
TRBV12-3/TRBV12-4 ASSFIMHRGNTIY
TRBV5-1 ASSLVEVGETQY
TRBV6-2/TRBV6-3 ASSKIDRGYGYT
TRBV5-5 ASRKGQSEETQY
TRBV25-1 ASSESSGVYYEQY
TRBV30 AWTRSPGQGGDEQF
TRBV25-1 ASKAGTYNEQF
TRBV7-2 ASSLRSGGNTGELF
TRBV20-1 SARGRVYYEQY